The next 13 T cell receptor beta chains were all read from a single sample in a study of radiotherapy plus CTLA-4 blockade in lung cancer. Using immunoSEQ multiplex PCR, the repertoire was profiled, and TCRdb retains in-frame clones only, with some absent. The sample lists approximately 82,000 clones, over 80% seen once, with 13% to 15% in the top ten. Here the sequenced sample was peripheral blood, taken from a patient treated with radiotherapy plus ipilimumab. The receptors were sampled from a human donor with non-small cell lung cancer that progressed on radiotherapy plus ipilimumab.

The rearrangement links TRBV18 to TRBJ2-2; TRBD1 might be the D (5 bases). The germline V gene has CDR1 KGHSH and CDR2 LQKENI. CDR3 length: 16 amino acids. Trimming took 4 bases from V and 4 from J, leaving 16 bases between them. The CDR3 is CASSLARAPATGELFF. DNA for the CDR3: TGTGCCAGCTCACTTGCCAGGGCACCAGCCACCGGGGAGCTGTTTTTT. Drawing the rest from reference TRBV18 and TRBJ2-2, the complete variable domain is NAGVMQNPRHLVRRRGQEARLRCSPMKGHSHVYWYRQLPEEGLKFMVYLQKENIIDESGMPKERFSAEFPKEGPSILRIQQVVRGDSAAYFCASSLARAPATGELFFGEGSRLTVL.

This clone was observed once. The V gene is TRBV5-1, the J gene TRBJ2-6; TRBD2 might be the D (5 bases). V gave up 2 bases and J gave up 0 bases, with 12 bases separating them. Germline assignment: CDR1 SGHRS and CDR2 YFSETQ. The CDR3 runs to 17 residues. This CDR3 reads CASSLVSGNSGANVLTF. As DNA, the CDR3 is TGCGCCAGCAGCTTAGTTTCGGGGAACTCTGGGGCCAACGTCCTGACTTTC.

On this clone itself: This CDR3 is also generated by other DNA sequences in the sample. This rearrangement joins TRBV7-2 to TRBJ2-7; no firm D call. CDR3 size: 12 residues. Trimming cost V 3 bases and J 0 bases, with 3 bases left between them. Germline V CDR1 and CDR2: SGHTA, FQGNSA. Written as DNA, the CDR3 is TGTGCCAGCAGCTTGAGCTCCTACGAGCAGTACTTC. It specifies CASSLSSYEQYF.

In this sample, this clone turned up a few times. This chain connects TRBV5-1 to TRBJ2-1, with unresolved D. The V gene's germline CDR1 is SGHRS and CDR2 YFSETQ. The length of the CDR3 is 13 residues. V dropped 3 bases and J dropped 6 bases, with 10 bases sitting between them. CDR3 in amino acids: CASSSLYSNEQFF. The CDR3 coding sequence is TGCGCCAGCAGCTCATTGTATAGCAATGAGCAGTTCTTC.

This clone was counted once. The chain recombines TRBV10-3 with TRBJ1-4; the D is unclear. Trimming removed 3 bases from V and 11 bases from J, with 25 bases in between. The germline gives CDR1 ENHRY, CDR2 SYGVKD. The CDR3 has 17 residues. The CDR3 sequence is CAISDTNPTGLRGKLFF. The DNA of the CDR3 is TGTGCCATCAGTGATACAAACCCGACCGGCCTCCGTGGGAAACTGTTTTTT.

This sequence joins TRBV7-3 and TRBJ2-6; 7 nucleotides align to TRBD1. In germline, CDR1 is SGHTA, CDR2 FQGTGA. This CDR3 comprises 12 residues. Trimming took 5 bases from V and 15 from J; bases not matched to a gene: 7. The CDR3: CASSRGQDDLTF. The CDR3, as DNA: TGTGCCAGCAGCCGCGGACAGGACGACCTGACTTTC.

The chain uses TRBV2 and TRBJ1-2, with TRBD1 matching 7 bases. The trim removed 7 bases at V and 0 bases at J, leaving 5 bases unmatched. The CDR3 totals 14 residues. In germline, CDR1 is SNHLY, CDR2 FYNNEI. The CDR3 loop is CASTSDRTNYGYTF. The CDR3 region has the DNA TGTGCCAGCACCTCGGACAGGACTAACTATGGCTACACCTTC.

This chain uses TRBV28 with TRBJ2-5, with D perhaps TRBD2 (7 bases). Between the trimmed V and J ends, which lost 7 bases and 5 bases, there was a span of 20 bases. CDR3 length equals 15 residues. CDR1 and CDR2 from the germline V gene are MDHEN and SYDVKM. The CDR3 nucleotides are TGTGCCAGCACCAACCTGGGGGGGCCGTCGGAGACCCAGTACTTC. Protein product: CASTNLGGPSETQYF.

CDR3 sequence: CASSDPVGTEAFF. Written as DNA, the CDR3 is TGTGCCAGCAGTGACCCGGTTGGCACTGAAGCTTTCTTT. J is TRBJ1-1 and V is TRBV6-5, with D unclear. V lost 5 bases and J 4 bases, leaving 11 bases between the germline ends. The CDR3 is made up of 13 amino acids. Germline V gives CDR1 MNHEY, CDR2 SVGAGI.

CDR3 sequence (DNA): TGTGCCAGCAGCGCGACAGGGGCTAACACTGAAGCTTTCTTT. Protein product: CASSATGANTEAFF. The gene calls are TRBV7-3 and TRBJ1-1; the match to TRBD1 covers 8 bases. The CDR3 sequence is 14 residues long. V trimming: 5 bases; J trimming: 2 bases; junction bases outside the gene matches: 4. Germline lookup yields CDR1 SGHTA and CDR2 FQGTGA.

The chain recombines TRBV20-1 with TRBJ2-5; no clear D gene. The germline V gene encodes CDR1 DFQATT and CDR2 SNEGSKA (reference sequence). There are 11 residues in the CDR3. The V end lost 3 bases, the J end lost 2 bases, and 4 bases lay between the germline ends. The chain's CDR3 is CSARHQETQYF. CDR3 nucleotides: TGCAGTGCTAGGCATCAAGAGACCCAGTACTTC.

The rearrangement uses TRBV10-2 and TRBJ1-5; 9 positions agree with TRBD1. The CDR3 contains 15 residues. Looked up from germline, CDR1 is WSHSY and CDR2 is SAAADI. V trimming: 8 bases; J trimming: 5 bases; junction bases outside the gene matches: 10. The CDR3 nucleotides read TGCGCCAGCGGCGGAGCCGACAGGGGGGATCAGCCCCAGCATTTT. As protein: CASGGADRGDQPQHF.

The rearrangement uses TRBV7-2 and TRBJ1-4, with TRBD1 as a possible D gene (6 bases). Germline V lookup: CDR1 SGHTA, CDR2 FQGNSA. V gave up 2 bases and J gave up 4 bases, with 8 bases separating them. The CDR3 length is 14 residues. The CDR3 loop reads CASSLKGGNEKLFF. The CDR3 bases are TGTGCCAGCAGCTTAAAAGGGGGTAATGAAAAACTGTTTTTT.